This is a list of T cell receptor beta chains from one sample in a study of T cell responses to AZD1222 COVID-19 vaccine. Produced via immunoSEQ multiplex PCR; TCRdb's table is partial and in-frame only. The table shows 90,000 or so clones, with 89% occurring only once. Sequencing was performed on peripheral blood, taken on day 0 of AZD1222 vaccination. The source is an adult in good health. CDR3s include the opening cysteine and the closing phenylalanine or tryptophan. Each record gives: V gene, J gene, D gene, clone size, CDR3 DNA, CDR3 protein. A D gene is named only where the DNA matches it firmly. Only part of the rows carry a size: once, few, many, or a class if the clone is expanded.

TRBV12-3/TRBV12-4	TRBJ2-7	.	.	TGTGCCAGCAGTCTGCGACAGTCCTACGAGCAGTACTTC	CASSLRQSYEQYF
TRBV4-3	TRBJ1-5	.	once	TGCGCCAGCAGCCAAGACGGGGAGGGAACAGGGTCACAGCCCCAGCATTTT	CASSQDGEGTGSQPQHF
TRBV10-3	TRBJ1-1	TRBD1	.	TGTGCCATCAGTGATGACAGGGAGGCTGAAGCTTTCTTT	CAISDDREAEAFF
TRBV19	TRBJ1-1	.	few	TGTGCCAGTAGTATGGCAGGGGTACGTACTGAAGCTTTCTTT	CASSMAGVRTEAFF
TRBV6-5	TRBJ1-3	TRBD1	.	TGTGCCAGCAGCCGGACAGGGTATGATGGAAACACCATATATTTT	CASSRTGYDGNTIYF
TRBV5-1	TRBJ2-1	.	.	TGCGCCAGCAGCTTATGGGTTAGAGGTGAGCAGTTCTTC	CASSLWVRGEQFF
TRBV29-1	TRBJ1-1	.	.	TGCAGCGCTTTGGGCACTGAAGCTTTCTTT	CSALGTEAFF
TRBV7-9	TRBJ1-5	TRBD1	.	TGTGCCAGCAGTCTCCAGGGGGCAAATCAGCCCCAGCATTTT	CASSLQGANQPQHF
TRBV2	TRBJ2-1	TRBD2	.	TGTGCCAGCAGTGAAGCTAACCCCCTATTGACTAGCGAGTTCTTC	CASSEANPLLTSEFF
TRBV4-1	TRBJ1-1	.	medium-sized	TGCGCCAGCAGAAGAAACACTGAAGCTTTCTTT	CASRRNTEAFF
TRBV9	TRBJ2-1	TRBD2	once	TGTGCCAGCAGTCCCCAGGGACTAGCGGGAGGGCCATTCTACAATGAGCAGTTCTTC	CASSPQGLAGGPFYNEQFF
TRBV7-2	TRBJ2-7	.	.	TGTGCCAGCAGCTCGGAATTCCGGGGAGGGGGGAGCTCCTACGAGCAGTACTTC	CASSSEFRGGGSSYEQYF
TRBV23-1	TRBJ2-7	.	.	TGCGCCCGCTCGAAGGACTCTCTATCCTACGAGCAGTACTTC	CARSKDSLSYEQYF
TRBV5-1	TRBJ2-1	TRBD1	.	TGCGCCAGCAGCTTGTTGGGAACCGGGACAGGTGCTTCTAATGAGCAGTTCTTC	CASSLLGTGTGASNEQFF
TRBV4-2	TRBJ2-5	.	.	TGTGCCAGCAGCCGCCGCGACCCGTACCAAGAGACCCAGTACTTC	CASSRRDPYQETQYF
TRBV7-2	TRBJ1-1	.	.	TGTGCCAGCAGCTTAGCGTCGGTGGGCACTGAAGCTTTCTTT	CASSLASVGTEAFF
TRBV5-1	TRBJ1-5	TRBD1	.	TGCGCCAGCAGCTGGACAGGGTTGCCCGATCAGCCCCAGCATTTT	CASSWTGLPDQPQHF
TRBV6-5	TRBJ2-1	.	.	TGTGCCAGCAGCTCCCCCTCCTCCTACAATGAGCAGTTCTTC	CASSSPSSYNEQFF
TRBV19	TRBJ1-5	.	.	TGTGCCAGTAGCAGGGGTAGGGATCAGCCCCAGCATTTT	CASSRGRDQPQHF
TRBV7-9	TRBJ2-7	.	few	TGTGCCAGCAGCCCGGGACTCTTTGCCTACGAGCAGTACTTC	CASSPGLFAYEQYF
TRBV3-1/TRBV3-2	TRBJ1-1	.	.	TGTGCCAGCAGCCCTACTCAGAACACTGAAGCTTTCTTT	CASSPTQNTEAFF
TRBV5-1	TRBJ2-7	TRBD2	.	TGCGCCAGCAGCTTGGGAGGAACGACTAGCGGGTATACCTACGAGCAGTACTTC	CASSLGGTTSGYTYEQYF
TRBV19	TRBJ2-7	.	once	TGTGCCAGTAGTTGGAGAGGGGCTTACGAGCAGTACTTC	CASSWRGAYEQYF
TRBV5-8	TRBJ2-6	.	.	TGTGCCAGCAGCAGAGAGAGCTCTGGGGCCAACGTCCTGACTTTC	CASSRESSGANVLTF
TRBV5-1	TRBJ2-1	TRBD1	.	TGCGCCAGCAGCCCGGACAGGGGGATCCCCGATGAGCAGTTCTTC	CASSPDRGIPDEQFF
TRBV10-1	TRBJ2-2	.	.	TGCGCCAGCAGTGACGAGGGAGGACCCGGCACCGGGGAGCTGTTTTTT	CASSDEGGPGTGELFF
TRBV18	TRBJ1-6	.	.	TGTGCCAGCTCAAGGGACGTCCACTCCTATAATTCACCCCTCCACTTT	CASSRDVHSYNSPLHF
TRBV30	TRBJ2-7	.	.	TGTGCCTGGAGGACCATCAGCTACGAGCAGTACTTC	CAWRTISYEQYF
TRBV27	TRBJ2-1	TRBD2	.	TGTGCCAGCAGTGCGACTAGCGGGGGGGCGTTGGATGAGCAGTTCTTC	CASSATSGGALDEQFF
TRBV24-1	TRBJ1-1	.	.	TGTGCCACCAGTGCCGGGGAGAACACTGAAGCTTTCTTT	CATSAGENTEAFF
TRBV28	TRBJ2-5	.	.	TGTGCCAGCATAACCCCAAGCGGTTCGGGCCCACCAAACTTC	CASITPSGSGPPNF
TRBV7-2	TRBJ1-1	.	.	TGTGCCAGCAGCTTAATGCCCGGGACTGAAGCTTTCTTT	CASSLMPGTEAFF
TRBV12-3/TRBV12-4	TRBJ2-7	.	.	TGTGCCAGCAGTTTTCAACACGAGCAGTACTTC	CASSFQHEQYF
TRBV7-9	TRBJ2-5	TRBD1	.	TGTGCCAGCAGCTTCGGGACAGTCCAAGAGACCCAGTACTTC	CASSFGTVQETQYF
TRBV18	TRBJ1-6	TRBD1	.	TGTGCCAGCTCACTGGGACAGGGCAGTTCACCCCTCCACTTT	CASSLGQGSSPLHF
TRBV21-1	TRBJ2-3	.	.	TGTGCCATCCCTAAGGACGGCCCCGGGGGCTTTTTCACAGATACGCAGTATTTT	CAIPKDGPGGFFTDTQYF
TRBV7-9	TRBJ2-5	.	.	TGTGCCAGCAGCTCGACGTGGGGAGCGGTGTTCGGGCAAGAGACCCAGTACTTC	CASSSTWGAVFGQETQYF
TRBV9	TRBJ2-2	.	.	TGTGCCAGCAGTTGGACCGGGGAGCTGTTTTTT	CASSWTGELFF
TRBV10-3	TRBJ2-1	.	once	TGTGCCATCAGTGAGGAGGAGCTAGGCGAGCAGTTCTTC	CAISEEELGEQFF
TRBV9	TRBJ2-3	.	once	TGTGCCAGCAGCGTATTCGGGGACGGATCCACAGATACGCAGTATTTT	CASSVFGDGSTDTQYF
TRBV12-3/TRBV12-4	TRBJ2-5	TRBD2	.	TGTGCCAGCAGCCGGGGGGGGGCGAGTACCCAGTACTTC	CASSRGGASTQYF
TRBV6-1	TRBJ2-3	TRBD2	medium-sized	TGTGCCAGCAGTGAACTAGCGGGGGGGCCAGATACGCAGTATTTT	CASSELAGGPDTQYF
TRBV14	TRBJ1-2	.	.	TGTGCCAGCAGCCCTACTGGGGTCAGCCTCTTTAAGGACTATGGCTACACCTTC	CASSPTGVSLFKDYGYTF
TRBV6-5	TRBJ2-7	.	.	TGTGCCAGCAGAACGGAGACCTACGAGCAGTACTTC	CASRTETYEQYF
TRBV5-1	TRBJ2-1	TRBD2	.	TGCGCCAGCAGCTTGGCCGTACTAGCGGGAGGGCGAAATGAGCAGTTCTTC	CASSLAVLAGGRNEQFF
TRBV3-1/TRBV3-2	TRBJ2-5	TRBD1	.	TGTGCCAGCAGCCAGGGACAGGGCGGAGAGACCCAGTACTTC	CASSQGQGGETQYF
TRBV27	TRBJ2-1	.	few	TGTGCCAGCAGTTTGGTCCAGTGGGGGAATGAGCAGTTCTTC	CASSLVQWGNEQFF
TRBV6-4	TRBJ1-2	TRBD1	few	TGTGCCAGCAGTGACTTGACAGGGGGAAGGCTGGCTAACTATGGCTACACCTTC	CASSDLTGGRLANYGYTF
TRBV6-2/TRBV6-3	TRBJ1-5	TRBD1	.	TGTGCCAGCAGCAAAGGAGACAGGGACATTCAGCCCCAGCATTTT	CASSKGDRDIQPQHF
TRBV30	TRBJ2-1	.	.	TGTGCCTGGAGTGTATCATCACAGGACAATGAGCAGTTCTTC	CAWSVSSQDNEQFF
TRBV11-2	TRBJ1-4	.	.	TGTGCCAGCAGCTTAGTGGCCGGGACGCGGACTAATGAAAAACTGTTTTTT	CASSLVAGTRTNEKLFF